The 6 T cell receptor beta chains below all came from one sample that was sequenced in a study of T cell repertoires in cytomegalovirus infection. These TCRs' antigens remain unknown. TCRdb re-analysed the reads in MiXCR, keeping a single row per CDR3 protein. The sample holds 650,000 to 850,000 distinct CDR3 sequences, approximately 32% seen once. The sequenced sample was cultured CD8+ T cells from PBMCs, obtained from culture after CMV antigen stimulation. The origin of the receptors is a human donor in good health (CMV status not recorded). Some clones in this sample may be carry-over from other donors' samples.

The CDR3 sequence is CASSIVFGQGRRYEQYV. CDR3 sequence (DNA): TGTGCCAGTAGTATAGTTTTTGGACAGGGAAGGCGCTACGAGCAGTACGTC. The V and J genes are TRBV19 and TRBJ2-7; 8 bases map to TRBD1. The germline gives CDR1 LNHDA, CDR2 SQIVND (reference sequence). The CDR3 runs to 17 residues. After removal of 1 base from V and 3 bases from J, the junction contained 11 bases not matched to a gene.

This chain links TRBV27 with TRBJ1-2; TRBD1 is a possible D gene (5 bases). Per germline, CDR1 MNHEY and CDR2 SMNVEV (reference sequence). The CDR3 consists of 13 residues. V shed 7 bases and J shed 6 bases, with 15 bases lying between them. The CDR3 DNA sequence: TGTGCCAGCAAAAGGGACCTAAAGAATGGCTACACCTTC. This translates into CASKRDLKNGYTF.

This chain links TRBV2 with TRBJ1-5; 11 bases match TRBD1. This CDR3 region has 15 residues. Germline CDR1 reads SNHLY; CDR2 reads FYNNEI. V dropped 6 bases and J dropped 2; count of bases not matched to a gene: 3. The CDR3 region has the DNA TGTGCCAGCAGATGGGGACAGGGGGGCAATCAGCCCCAGCATTTT. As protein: CASRWGQGGNQPQHF.

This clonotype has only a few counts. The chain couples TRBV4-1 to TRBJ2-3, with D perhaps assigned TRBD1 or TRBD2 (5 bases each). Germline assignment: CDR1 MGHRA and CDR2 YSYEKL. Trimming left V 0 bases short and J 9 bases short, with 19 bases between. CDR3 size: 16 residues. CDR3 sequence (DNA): TGCGCCAGCAGCCAAGAGACCAACACCTTAGGGGAGACGCAGTATTTT. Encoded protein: CASSQETNTLGETQYF.

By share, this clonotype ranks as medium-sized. The CDR3: CASSPPGYYGYTF. The CDR3 nucleotides are TGTGCCAGCAGTCCCCCTGGGTACTATGGCTACACCTTC. The chain links TRBV6-6 to TRBJ1-2, with D hard to call. Between the trimmed V and J ends, which lost 5 bases and 3 bases, there was a span of 10 bases. The CDR3 covers 13 residues. CDR1 and CDR2 (germline): MNHNY, SVGAGI (reference sequence).

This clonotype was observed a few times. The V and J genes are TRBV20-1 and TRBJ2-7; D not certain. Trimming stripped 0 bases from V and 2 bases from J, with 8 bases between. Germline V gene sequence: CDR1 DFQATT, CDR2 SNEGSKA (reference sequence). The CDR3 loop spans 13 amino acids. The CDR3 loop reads CSARDLGAYEQYV. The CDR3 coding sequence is TGCAGTGCTAGAGATTTGGGTGCCTACGAGCAGTACGTC.